A selection of T cell receptor beta chains follows, all from one sample in a study of shared clonotypes between healthy human individuals. Some clones are missing from TCRdb's copy, which holds only in-frame ones; the method was immunoSEQ multiplex PCR. This table has roughly 590,000 clones, nearly 97% appearing once. Specimen: naive CD8+ T cells sorted from blood. The receptor source for this set is a woman in her thirties in good health. The CDR3 runs from the conserved cysteine through the conserved F or W. The D gene is left open where the match is weak. The size of a clone is reported for some rows only, either as once, few or many, or as a class for expanded clones.

TRBJ1-4 TRBD1 NA TRBV28 CASSLGRDRDEKLFF TGTGCCAGCAGTTTAGGGCGGGACAGGGATGAAAAACTGTTTTTT
TRBJ2-7 NA NA TRBV28 CASSSDTGVIEQYF TGTGCCAGCAGTTCAGACACGGGAGTTATCGAGCAGTACTTC
TRBJ1-1 NA NA TRBV19 CASSSIQGPNTEAFF TGTGCCAGTAGCAGCATACAGGGTCCGAACACTGAAGCTTTCTTT
TRBJ2-7 TRBD2 NA TRBV4-1 CASSQGGASGWEQYF TGCGCCAGCAGCCAAGGGGGGGCTAGCGGGTGGGAGCAGTACTTC
TRBJ1-5 NA NA TRBV19 CASSIFWAGQPQHF TGTGCCAGTAGTATTTTTTGGGCGGGGCAGCCCCAGCATTTT
TRBJ1-2 NA NA TRBV27 CASSFQQGSLGSGYTF TGTGCCAGCAGTTTCCAACAGGGCAGCCTAGGTTCGGGCTACACCTTC
TRBJ1-2 NA NA TRBV2 CASSAWGRAEGYTF TGTGCCAGCAGTGCGTGGGGACGCGCAGAGGGCTACACCTTC
TRBJ2-7 NA NA TRBV5-1 CASSFWPGGGSSYEQYF TGCGCCAGCAGCTTTTGGCCGGGGGGCGGGAGCTCCTACGAGCAGTACTTC
TRBJ2-1 TRBD2 NA TRBV15 CATSRTSGRAYEQFF TGTGCCACCAGCCGTACTAGCGGGAGGGCGTATGAGCAGTTCTTC
TRBJ2-1 TRBD1 once TRBV11-2 CASSLGGGKYNEQFF TGTGCCAGCAGCTTAGGAGGGGGCAAGTACAATGAGCAGTTCTTC
TRBJ2-1 NA NA TRBV6-6 CASRGVDTSYNEQFF TGTGCCAGCAGAGGAGTGGACACCTCCTACAATGAGCAGTTCTTC
TRBJ2-2 TRBD1 NA TRBV15 CATSRDLRRGPGELFF TGTGCCACCAGCAGAGATTTGCGCAGGGGGCCCGGGGAGCTGTTTTTT
TRBJ2-1 TRBD2 NA TRBV6-6 CASSYFGSGGHNEQFF TGTGCCAGCAGTTATTTCGGTAGCGGGGGGCACAATGAGCAGTTCTTC
TRBJ2-7 NA NA TRBV7-9 CASSPREQWSAYEQYF TGTGCCAGCAGCCCACGGGAACAATGGTCCGCTTACGAGCAGTACTTC